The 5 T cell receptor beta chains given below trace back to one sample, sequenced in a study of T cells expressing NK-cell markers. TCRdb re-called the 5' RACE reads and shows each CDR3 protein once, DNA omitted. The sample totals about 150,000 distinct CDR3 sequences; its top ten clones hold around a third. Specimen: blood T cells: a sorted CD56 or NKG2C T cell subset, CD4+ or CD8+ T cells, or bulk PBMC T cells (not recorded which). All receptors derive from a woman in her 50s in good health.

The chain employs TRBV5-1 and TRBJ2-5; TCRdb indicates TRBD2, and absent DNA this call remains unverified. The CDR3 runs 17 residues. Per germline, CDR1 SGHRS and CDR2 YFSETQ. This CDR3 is CASSLYASGSPPETQYF.

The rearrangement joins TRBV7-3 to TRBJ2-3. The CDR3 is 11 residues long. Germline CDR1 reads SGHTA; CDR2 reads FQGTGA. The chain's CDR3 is CASGDSDTQYF.

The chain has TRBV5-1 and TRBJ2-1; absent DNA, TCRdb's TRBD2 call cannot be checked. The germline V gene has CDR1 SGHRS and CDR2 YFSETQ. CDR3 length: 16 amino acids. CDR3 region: CASSLVLSGRGDEQFF. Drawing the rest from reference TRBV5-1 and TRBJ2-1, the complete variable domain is KAGVTQTPRYLIKTRGQQVTLSCSPISGHRSVSWYQQTPGQGLQFLFEYFSETQRNKGNFPGRFSGRQFSNSRSEMNVSTLELGDSALYLCASSLVLSGRGDEQFFGPGTRLTVL.

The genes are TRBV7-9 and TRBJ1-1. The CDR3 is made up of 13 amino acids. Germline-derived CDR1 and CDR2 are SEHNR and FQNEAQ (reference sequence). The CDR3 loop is CASSSSGNTEAFF.

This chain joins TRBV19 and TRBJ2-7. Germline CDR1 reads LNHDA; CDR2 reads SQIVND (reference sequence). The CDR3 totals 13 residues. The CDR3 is CASSIWNSYEQYF. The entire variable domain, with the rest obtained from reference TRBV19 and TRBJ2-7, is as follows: DGGITQSPKYLFRKEGQNVTLSCEQNLNHDAMYWYRQDPGQGLRLIYYSQIVNDFQKGDIAEGYSVSREKKESFPLTVTSAQKNPTAFYLCASSIWNSYEQYFGPGTRLTVT.